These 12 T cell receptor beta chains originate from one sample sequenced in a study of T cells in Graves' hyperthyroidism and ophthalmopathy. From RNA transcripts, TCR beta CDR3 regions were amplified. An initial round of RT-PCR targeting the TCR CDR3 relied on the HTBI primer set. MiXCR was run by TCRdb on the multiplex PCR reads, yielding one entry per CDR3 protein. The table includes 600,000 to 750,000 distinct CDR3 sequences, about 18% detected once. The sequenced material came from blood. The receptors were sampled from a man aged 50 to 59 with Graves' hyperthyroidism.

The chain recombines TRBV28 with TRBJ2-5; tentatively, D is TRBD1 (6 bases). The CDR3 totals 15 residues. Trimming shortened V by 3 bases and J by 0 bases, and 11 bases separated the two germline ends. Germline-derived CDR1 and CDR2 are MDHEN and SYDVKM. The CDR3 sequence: CASSFDRTYQETQYF. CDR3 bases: TGTGCCAGCAGTTTTGACAGGACCTACCAAGAGACCCAGTACTTC.

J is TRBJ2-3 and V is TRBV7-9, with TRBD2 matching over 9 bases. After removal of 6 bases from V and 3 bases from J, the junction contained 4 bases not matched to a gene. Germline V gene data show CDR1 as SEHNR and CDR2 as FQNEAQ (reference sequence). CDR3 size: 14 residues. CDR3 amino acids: CASRDSGRTDTQYF. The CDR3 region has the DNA TGTGCCAGCAGAGATAGCGGGAGAACAGATACGCAGTATTTT.

The CDR3 loop is CSARASGRTSYEQYF. CDR3 coding DNA: TGCAGTGCTAGAGCTAGCGGGAGGACCTCCTACGAGCAGTACTTC. V usage is TRBV20-1 and J usage is TRBJ2-7; 11 positions agree with TRBD2. After removal of 1 base from V and 0 bases from J, the junction contained 2 bases not matched to a gene. CDR3 length: 15 amino acids. Germline V gene lookup returns CDR1 DFQATT and CDR2 SNEGSKA (reference sequence).

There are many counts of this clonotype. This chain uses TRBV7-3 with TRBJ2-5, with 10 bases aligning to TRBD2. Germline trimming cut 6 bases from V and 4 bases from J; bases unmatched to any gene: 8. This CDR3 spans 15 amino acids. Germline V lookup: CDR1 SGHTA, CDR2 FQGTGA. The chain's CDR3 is CASRKLAGSGETQYF. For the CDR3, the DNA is TGTGCCAGCAGGAAACTAGCGGGATCGGGAGAGACCCAGTACTTC.

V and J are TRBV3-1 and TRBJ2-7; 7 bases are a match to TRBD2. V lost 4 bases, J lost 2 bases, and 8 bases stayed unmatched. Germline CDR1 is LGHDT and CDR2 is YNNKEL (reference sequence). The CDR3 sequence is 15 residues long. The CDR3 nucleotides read TGTGCCAGCAGCCTAGACCGGGACTACCCCTACGAGCAGTACTTC. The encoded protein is CASSLDRDYPYEQYF.

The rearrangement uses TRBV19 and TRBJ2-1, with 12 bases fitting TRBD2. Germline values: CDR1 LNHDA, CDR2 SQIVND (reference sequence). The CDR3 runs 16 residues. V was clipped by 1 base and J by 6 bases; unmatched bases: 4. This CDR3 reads CASSIATSGSSNEQFF. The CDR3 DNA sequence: TGTGCCAGTAGTATAGCGACTAGCGGGAGTAGCAATGAGCAGTTCTTC.

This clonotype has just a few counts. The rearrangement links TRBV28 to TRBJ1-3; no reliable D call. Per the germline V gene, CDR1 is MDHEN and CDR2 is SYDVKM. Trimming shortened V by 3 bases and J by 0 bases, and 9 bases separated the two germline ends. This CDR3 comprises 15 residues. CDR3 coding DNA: TGTGCCAGCAGTTTGGATCCAGGCTCTGGAAACACCATATATTTT. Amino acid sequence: CASSLDPGSGNTIYF.

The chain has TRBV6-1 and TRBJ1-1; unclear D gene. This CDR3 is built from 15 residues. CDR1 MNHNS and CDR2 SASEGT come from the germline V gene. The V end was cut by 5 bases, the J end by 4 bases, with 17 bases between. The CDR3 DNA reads TGTGCCAGCAGTCCCCGAGGAACCTGGGGCACTGAAGCTTTCTTT. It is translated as CASSPRGTWGTEAFF.

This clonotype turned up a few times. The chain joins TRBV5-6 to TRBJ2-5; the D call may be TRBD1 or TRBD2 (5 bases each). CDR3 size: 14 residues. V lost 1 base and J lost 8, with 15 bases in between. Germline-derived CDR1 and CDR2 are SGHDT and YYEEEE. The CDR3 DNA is TGTGCCAGCAGCTTGAGGGACGGGTTAGACACCCAGTACTTC. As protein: CASSLRDGLDTQYF.

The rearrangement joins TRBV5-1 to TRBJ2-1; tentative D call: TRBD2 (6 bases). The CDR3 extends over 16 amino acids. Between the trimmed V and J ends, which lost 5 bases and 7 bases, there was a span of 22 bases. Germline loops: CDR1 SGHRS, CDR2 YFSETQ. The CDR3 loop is CASSPTGRPAGNEQFF. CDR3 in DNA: TGCGCCAGCAGTCCAACGGGGAGACCAGCGGGTAATGAGCAGTTCTTC.

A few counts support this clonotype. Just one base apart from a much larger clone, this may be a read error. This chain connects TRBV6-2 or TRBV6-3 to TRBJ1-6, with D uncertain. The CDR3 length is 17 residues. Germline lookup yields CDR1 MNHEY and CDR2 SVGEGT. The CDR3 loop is CASSYSNPGLYNPPLHF. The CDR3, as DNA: TGTGCCAGCAGTTACTCGAATCCCGGTTTATATAATCCACCCCTCCACTTT.

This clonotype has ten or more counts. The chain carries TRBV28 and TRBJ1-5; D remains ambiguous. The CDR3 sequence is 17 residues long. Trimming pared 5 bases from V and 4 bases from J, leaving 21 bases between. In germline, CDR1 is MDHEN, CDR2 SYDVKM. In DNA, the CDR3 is TGTGCCAGCAGTCTATCGATGGGCGCACGAAGAAATCAGCCCCAGCATTTT. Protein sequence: CASSLSMGARRNQPQHF.